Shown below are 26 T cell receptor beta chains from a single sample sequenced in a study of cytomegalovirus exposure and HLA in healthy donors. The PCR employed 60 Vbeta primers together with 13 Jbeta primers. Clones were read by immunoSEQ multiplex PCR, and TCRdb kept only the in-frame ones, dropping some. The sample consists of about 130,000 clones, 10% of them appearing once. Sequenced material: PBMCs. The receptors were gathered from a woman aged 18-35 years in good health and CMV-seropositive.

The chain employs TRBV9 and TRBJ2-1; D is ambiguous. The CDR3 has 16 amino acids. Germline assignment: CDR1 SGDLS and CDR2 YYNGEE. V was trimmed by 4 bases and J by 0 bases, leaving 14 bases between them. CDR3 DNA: TGTGCCAGCAGCTCCGAGTCTTGGAGCTCCTACAATGAGCAGTTCTTC. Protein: CASSSESWSSYNEQFF.

CDR3 loop: CASSLGGTGPDTGELFF. DNA for the CDR3: TGCGCCAGCAGCTTGGGAGGGACAGGGCCTGACACCGGGGAGCTGTTTTTT. The rearrangement links TRBV5-1 to TRBJ2-2; 9 bases match TRBD1. CDR1 is SGHRS and CDR2 is YFSETQ in the germline V gene. J lost 3 bases, V lost 0 bases, and 6 bases had no gene match. The length of the CDR3 is 17 residues.

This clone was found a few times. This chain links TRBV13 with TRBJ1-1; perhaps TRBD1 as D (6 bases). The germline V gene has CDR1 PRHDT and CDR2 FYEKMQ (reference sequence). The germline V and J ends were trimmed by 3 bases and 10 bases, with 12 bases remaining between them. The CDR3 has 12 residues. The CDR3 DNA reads TGTGCCAGCAGCTTCGAGGGGGTCGGAGCTTTCTTT. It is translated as CASSFEGVGAFF.

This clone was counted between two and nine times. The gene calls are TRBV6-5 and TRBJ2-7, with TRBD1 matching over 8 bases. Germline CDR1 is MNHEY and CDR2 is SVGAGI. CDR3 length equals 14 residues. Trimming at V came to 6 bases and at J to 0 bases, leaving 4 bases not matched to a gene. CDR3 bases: TGTGCCAGCAGGGACAGGGATATCTCCTACGAGCAGTACTTC. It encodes CASRDRDISYEQYF.

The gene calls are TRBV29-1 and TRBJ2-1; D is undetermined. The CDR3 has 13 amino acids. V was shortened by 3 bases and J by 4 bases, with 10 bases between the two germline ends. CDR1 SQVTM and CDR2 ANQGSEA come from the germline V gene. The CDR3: CSVDGLGYNEQFF. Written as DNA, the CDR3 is TGCAGCGTTGATGGGCTTGGATACAATGAGCAGTTCTTC.

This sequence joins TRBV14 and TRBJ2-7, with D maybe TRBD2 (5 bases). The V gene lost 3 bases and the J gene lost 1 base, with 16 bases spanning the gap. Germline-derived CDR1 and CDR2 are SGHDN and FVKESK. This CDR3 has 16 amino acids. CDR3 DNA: TGTGCCAGCAGCCAGTCGCCCGGGAAAGGGTCCTACGAGCAGTACTTC. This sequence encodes CASSQSPGKGSYEQYF.

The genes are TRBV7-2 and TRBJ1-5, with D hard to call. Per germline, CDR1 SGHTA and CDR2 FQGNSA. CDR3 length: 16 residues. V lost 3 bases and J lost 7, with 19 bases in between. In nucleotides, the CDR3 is TGTGCCAGCAGCTTTAGTTCCCCCAGGTTGTCGCAGCCCCAGCATTTT. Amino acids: CASSFSSPRLSQPQHF.

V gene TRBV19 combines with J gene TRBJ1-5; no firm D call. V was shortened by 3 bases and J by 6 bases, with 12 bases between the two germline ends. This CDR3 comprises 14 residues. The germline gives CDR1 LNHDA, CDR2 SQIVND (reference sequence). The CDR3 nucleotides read TGTGCCAGTAGTATTGGAGATTTCGGTCAGCCCCAGCATTTT. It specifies CASSIGDFGQPQHF.

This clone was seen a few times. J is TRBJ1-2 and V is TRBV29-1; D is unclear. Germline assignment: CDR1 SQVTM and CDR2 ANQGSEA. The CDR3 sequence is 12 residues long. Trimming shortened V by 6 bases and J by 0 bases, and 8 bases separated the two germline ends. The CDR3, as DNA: TGCAGCGTAGAAATCGCTAACTATGGCTACACCTTC. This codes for CSVEIANYGYTF. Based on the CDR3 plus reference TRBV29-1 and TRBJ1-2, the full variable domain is SAVISQKPSRDICQRGTSLTIQCQVDSQVTMMFWYRQQPGQSLTLIATANQGSEATYESGFVIDKFPISRPNLTFSTLTVSNMSPEDSSIYLCSVEIANYGYTFGSGTRLTVV.

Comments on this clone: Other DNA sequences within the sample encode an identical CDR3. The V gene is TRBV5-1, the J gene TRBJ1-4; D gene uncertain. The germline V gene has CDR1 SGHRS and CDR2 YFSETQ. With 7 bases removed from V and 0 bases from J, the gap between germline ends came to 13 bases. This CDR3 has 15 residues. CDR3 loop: CASRETVATNEKLFF. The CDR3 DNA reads TGCGCCAGCCGGGAAACGGTTGCAACTAATGAAAAACTGTTTTTT.

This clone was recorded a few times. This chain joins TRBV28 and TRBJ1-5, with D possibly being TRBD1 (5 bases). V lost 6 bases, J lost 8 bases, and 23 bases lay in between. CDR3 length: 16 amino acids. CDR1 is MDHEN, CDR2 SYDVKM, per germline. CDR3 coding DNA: TGTGCCAGCAGCCCAAAAACAGGCTTCGGGTTAAAGCCCCAGCATTTT. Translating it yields CASSPKTGFGLKPQHF.

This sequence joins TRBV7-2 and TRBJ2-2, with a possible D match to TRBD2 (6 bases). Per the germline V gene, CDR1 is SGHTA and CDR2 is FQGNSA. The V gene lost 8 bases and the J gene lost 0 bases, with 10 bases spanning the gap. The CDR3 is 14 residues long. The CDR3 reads CASGDFANTGELFF. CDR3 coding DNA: TGTGCCAGCGGGGACTTCGCGAACACCGGGGAGCTGTTTTTT.

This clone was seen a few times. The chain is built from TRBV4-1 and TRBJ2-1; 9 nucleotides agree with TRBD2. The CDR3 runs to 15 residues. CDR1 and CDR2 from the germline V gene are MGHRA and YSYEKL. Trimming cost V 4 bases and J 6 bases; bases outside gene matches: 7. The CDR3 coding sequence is TGCGCCAGCAGCCCCCCGGGACTAGCTGTCAATGAGCAGTTCTTC. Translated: CASSPPGLAVNEQFF.

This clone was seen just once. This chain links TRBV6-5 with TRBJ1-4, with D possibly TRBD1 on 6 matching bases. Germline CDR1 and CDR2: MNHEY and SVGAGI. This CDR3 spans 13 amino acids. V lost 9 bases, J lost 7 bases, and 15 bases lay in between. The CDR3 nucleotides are TGTGCCAGACGGGCAGGGGCAATTGAAAAACTGTTTTTT. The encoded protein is CARRAGAIEKLFF.

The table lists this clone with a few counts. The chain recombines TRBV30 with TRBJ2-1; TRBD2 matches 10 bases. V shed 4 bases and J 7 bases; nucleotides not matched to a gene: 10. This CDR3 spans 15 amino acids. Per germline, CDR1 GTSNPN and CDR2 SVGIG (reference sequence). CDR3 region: CAWKVLAGVLNEQFF. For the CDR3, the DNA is TGTGCCTGGAAGGTCCTAGCGGGAGTTCTGAATGAGCAGTTCTTC.

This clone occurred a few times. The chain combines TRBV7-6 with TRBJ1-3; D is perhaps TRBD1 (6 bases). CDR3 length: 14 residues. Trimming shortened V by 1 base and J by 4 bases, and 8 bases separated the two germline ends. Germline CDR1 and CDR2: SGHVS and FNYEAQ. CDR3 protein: CASSLGGPGNTIYF. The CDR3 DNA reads TGTGCCAGCAGCTTAGGGGGGCCGGGAAACACCATATATTTT. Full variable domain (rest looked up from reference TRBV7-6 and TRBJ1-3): GAGVSQSPRYKVTKRGQDVALRCDPISGHVSLYWYRQALGQGPEFLTYFNYEAQQDKSGLPNDRFSAERPEGSISTLTIQRTEQRDSAMYRCASSLGGPGNTIYFGEGSWLTVV.

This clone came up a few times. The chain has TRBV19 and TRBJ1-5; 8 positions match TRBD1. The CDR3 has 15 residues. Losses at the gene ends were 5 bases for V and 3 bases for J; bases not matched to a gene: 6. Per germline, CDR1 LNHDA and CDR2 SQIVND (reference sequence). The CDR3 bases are TGTGCCAGTAGTCCCCTGGACAGGGACAATCAGCCCCAGCATTTT. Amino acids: CASSPLDRDNQPQHF.

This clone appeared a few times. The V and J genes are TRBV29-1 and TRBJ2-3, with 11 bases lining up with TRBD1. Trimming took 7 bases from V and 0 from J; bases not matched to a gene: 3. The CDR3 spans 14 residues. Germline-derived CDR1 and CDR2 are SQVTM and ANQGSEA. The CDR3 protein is CSGGQGASTDTQYF. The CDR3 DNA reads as TGCAGCGGTGGACAGGGGGCGAGCACAGATACGCAGTATTTT.

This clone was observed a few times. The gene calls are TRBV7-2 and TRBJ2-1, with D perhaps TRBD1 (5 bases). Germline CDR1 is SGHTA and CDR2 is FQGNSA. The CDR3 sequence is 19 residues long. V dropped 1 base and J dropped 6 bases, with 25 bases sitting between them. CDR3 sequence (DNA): TGTGCCAGCAGCTTAGGTCTTGGGGCTTCTCGACCCGGCCGCAATGAGCAGTTCTTC. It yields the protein CASSLGLGASRPGRNEQFF.

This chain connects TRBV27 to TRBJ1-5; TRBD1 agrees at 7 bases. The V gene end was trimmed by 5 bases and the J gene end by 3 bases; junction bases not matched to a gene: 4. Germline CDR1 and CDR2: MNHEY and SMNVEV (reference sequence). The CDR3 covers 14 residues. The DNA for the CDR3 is TGTGCCAGCAGTCTTGACAGGGCCAATCAGCCCCAGCATTTT. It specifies CASSLDRANQPQHF.

CDR3 coding DNA: TGCAGCGTTGTTATCAGTACAGGGGAGACCCAGTACTTC. Translated: CSVVISTGETQYF. V and J are TRBV29-1 and TRBJ2-5; D might be TRBD1 (6 bases). The CDR3 has 13 residues. Trimming pared 4 bases from V and 5 bases from J, leaving 14 bases between. Per the germline V gene, CDR1 is SQVTM and CDR2 is ANQGSEA.

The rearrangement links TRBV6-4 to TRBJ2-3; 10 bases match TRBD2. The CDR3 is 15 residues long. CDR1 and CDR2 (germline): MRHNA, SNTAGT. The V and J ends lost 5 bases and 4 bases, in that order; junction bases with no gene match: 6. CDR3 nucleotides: TGTGCCAGCAGTTACCTAGCGGGGGCGGCAGATACGCAGTATTTT. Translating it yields CASSYLAGAADTQYF.

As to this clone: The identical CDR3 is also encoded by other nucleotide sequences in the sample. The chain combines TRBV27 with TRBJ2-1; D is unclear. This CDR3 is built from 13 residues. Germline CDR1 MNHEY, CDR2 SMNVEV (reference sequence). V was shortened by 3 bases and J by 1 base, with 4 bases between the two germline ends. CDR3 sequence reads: CASSFSSYNEQFF. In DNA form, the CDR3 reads TGTGCCAGCAGTTTTTCATCCTACAATGAGCAGTTCTTC.

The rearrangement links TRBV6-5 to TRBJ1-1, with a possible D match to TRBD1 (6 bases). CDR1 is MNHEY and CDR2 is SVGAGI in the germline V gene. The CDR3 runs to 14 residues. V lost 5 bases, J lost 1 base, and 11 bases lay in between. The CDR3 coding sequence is TGTGCCAGCAGTGATGGACAGACGAACACTGAAGCTTTCTTT. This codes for CASSDGQTNTEAFF.

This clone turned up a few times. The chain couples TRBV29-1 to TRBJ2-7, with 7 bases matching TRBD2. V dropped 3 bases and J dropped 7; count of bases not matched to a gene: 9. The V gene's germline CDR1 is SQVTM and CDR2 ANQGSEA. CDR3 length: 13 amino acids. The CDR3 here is CSVEGTMLGEQYF. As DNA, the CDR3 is TGCAGCGTTGAGGGGACTATGTTGGGGGAGCAGTACTTC.

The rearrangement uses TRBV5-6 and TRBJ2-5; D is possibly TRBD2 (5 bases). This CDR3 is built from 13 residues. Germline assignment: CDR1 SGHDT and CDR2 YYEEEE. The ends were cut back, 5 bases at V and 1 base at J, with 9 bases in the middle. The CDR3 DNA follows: TGTGCCAGCAGGATAGGGAGCCAAGAGACCCAGTACTTC. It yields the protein CASRIGSQETQYF.